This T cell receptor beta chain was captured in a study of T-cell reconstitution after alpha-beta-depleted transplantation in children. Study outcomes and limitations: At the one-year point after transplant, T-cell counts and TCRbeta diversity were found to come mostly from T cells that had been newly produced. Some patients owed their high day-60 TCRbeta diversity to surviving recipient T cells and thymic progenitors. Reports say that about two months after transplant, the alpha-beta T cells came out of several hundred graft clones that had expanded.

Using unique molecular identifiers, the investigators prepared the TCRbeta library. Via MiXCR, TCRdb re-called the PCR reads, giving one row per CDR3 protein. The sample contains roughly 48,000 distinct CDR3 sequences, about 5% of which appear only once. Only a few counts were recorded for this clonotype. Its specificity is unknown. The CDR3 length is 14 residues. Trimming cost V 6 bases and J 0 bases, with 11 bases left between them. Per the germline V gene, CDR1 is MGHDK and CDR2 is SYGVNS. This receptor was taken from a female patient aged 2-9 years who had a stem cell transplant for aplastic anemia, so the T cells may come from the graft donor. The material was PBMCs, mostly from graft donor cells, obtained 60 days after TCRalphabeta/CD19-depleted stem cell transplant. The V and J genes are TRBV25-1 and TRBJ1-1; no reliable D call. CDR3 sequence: CASSSWLMNTEAFF. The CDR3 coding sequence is TGTGCCAGCAGCTCTTGGCTAATGAACACTGAAGCTTTCTTT.